The present T cell receptor beta chain was sequenced within a study of shared clonotypes between healthy human individuals. Study details: Each donor contributed plates that comprised three CD4 naive, three CD4 memory, two CD8 naive and one CD8 memory.

Using immunoSEQ multiplex PCR, the repertoire was profiled, and TCRdb retains in-frame clones only, with some absent. The table shows 330,000 or so clones, with less than 75% occurring only once. Study-wide results and limits: Clonotype sharing among donors was expected to depend on sequencing depth. The genetic and exposure-history diversity represented was limited by few donors.

It was into CD45RA+ naive and CD45RA-negative memory subsets that the CD4+ cells were split. The V gene's germline CDR1 is MDHEN and CDR2 SYDVKM. This CDR3 is built from 15 residues. In the case of this clone: The antigen is undetermined. Mismatch with germline at one junction end may stem from a read error.

What was sequenced was memory CD4+ T cells sorted from blood. Documented subset: CD45RA-negative fraction. The receptor was derived from a man aged 30 to 39 in good health. V gene TRBV28 combines with J gene TRBJ2-7; 8 positions match TRBD1. CDR3 loop: CASTLRTGSSYEQYF. The CDR3 DNA reads TGTGCCAGCACTTTAAGGACAGGGTCGTCCTACGAGCAGTACTTC. The full variable domain, its missing parts supplied by reference TRBV28 and TRBJ2-7, is DVKVTQSSRYLVKRTGEKVFLECVQDMDHENMFWYRQDPGLGLRLIYFSYDVKMKEKGDIPEGYSVSREKKERFSLILESASTNQTSMYLCASTLRTGSSYEQYFGPGTRLTVT.